The rows below give T cell receptor beta chains drawn from one sample of a study of blood T cell repertoires in COVID-19. Only in-frame clones appear in the TCRdb table, and some are missing; sequencing was by immunoSEQ multiplex PCR. The table shows tens of thousands of clones, with around 87% occurring only once. The source material was peripheral blood. These receptors were obtained from a man in his forties or fifties with COVID-19, enrolled during active disease. Both conserved end residues are part of each CDR3. A D gene is named only where the DNA matches it firmly. A row's size may be missing; if present it is once, few, many or a size class.

few	16	TRBV2	NA	TRBJ1-4	CASSDRLPGDGEKLFF	TGTGCCAGCAGTGACCGGCTACCGGGGGATGGTGAAAAACTGTTTTTT
NA	14	TRBV19	TRBD2	TRBJ2-7	CASSPPGGGSEQYF	TGTGCCAGTAGCCCCCCTGGGGGAGGGAGCGAGCAGTACTTC
NA	13	TRBV5-1	TRBD1	TRBJ2-1	CASSWDRGIEQFF	TGCGCCAGCAGCTGGGACAGGGGGATCGAGCAGTTCTTC
NA	16	TRBV5-4	NA	TRBJ2-1	CASSPEVGSSYNEQFF	TGTGCCAGCAGCCCGGAGGTGGGTAGCTCCTACAATGAGCAGTTCTTC
NA	13	TRBV30	NA	TRBJ1-5	CAWSQGNNQPQHF	TGTGCCTGGAGCCAGGGGAACAATCAGCCCCAGCATTTT
NA	15	TRBV19	TRBD1	TRBJ1-2	CASSAYGQGPYGYTF	TGTGCCAGTAGTGCCTACGGACAGGGACCCTATGGCTACACCTTC
NA	18	TRBV18	TRBD2	TRBJ2-1	CASSPPGLAGGPGNEQFF	TGTGCCAGCTCACCACCGGGACTAGCGGGAGGGCCGGGGAATGAGCAGTTCTTC
NA	15	TRBV6-2/TRBV6-3	TRBD1	TRBJ1-2	CASSSTGTGVGGYTF	TGTGCCAGCAGTTCGACCGGGACAGGGGTAGGTGGCTACACCTTC
NA	12	TRBV6-5	NA	TRBJ1-2	CASNQGGEGYTF	TGTGCCAGCAACCAGGGAGGTGAGGGCTACACCTTC
NA	16	TRBV9	TRBD1	TRBJ1-5	CASSGGQGAGNQPQHF	TGTGCCAGCAGCGGGGGACAGGGGGCGGGCAATCAGCCCCAGCATTTT
few	15	TRBV4-1	NA	TRBJ2-2	CASSQDTTNTGELFF	TGCGCCAGCAGCCAAGACACAACGAACACCGGGGAGCTGTTTTTT
NA	14	TRBV6-5	NA	TRBJ1-6	CASSLGSYNSPLHF	TGTGCCAGCAGCCTCGGGTCGTATAATTCACCCCTCCACTTT
NA	13	TRBV7-9	NA	TRBJ1-2	CASSSTGVYGYTF	TGTGCCAGCAGCTCAACAGGAGTCTATGGCTACACCTTC
NA	14	TRBV12-5	TRBD1	TRBJ2-1	CASGLGLQGDEQFF	TGTGCTAGTGGTCTAGGACTGCAGGGGGATGAGCAGTTCTTC
NA	12	TRBV28	NA	TRBJ1-2	CASSQYSVDYTF	TGTGCCAGCAGTCAATATAGCGTCGACTACACCTTC
NA	13	TRBV12-3/TRBV12-4	NA	TRBJ1-1	CASSQLFAGEAFF	TGTGCCAGCAGCCAACTATTTGCGGGGGAAGCTTTCTTT
NA	15	TRBV28	TRBD1	TRBJ2-7	CAILDRETGVGEQYF	TGTGCCATCCTCGACAGGGAGACTGGGGTTGGGGAGCAGTACTTC
NA	14	TRBV6-6	NA	TRBJ2-7	CASSYLARSYEQYF	TGTGCCAGCAGCTATCTAGCGAGGTCCTACGAGCAGTACTTC
NA	14	TRBV15	TRBD1	TRBJ2-5	CATSLSTGGETQYF	TGTGCCACCAGCCTATCTACAGGGGGAGAGACCCAGTACTTC
NA	13	TRBV7-9	TRBD2	TRBJ2-3	CASKREVGDTQYF	TGTGCCAGCAAGCGGGAGGTTGGAGATACGCAGTATTTT
NA	13	TRBV7-9	TRBD2	TRBJ2-1	CASRGGYNNEQFF	TGTGCCAGCCGGGGGGGCTATAACAATGAGCAGTTCTTC
NA	13	TRBV2	NA	TRBJ1-5	CASTQGGSQPQHF	TGTGCCAGCACCCAGGGAGGGAGCCAGCCCCAGCATTTT
NA	15	TRBV18	NA	TRBJ1-6	CASSPIQGSNSPLHF	TGTGCCAGCTCACCCATACAGGGATCTAATTCACCCCTCCACTTT
once	14	TRBV28	TRBD2	TRBJ2-1	CASSVAGGDNEQFF	TGTGCCAGCAGTGTAGCGGGAGGGGACAATGAGCAGTTCTTC
NA	13	TRBV28	NA	TRBJ1-5	CASNFVVTQPQHF	TGTGCCAGCAACTTTGTGGTCACTCAGCCCCAGCATTTT
NA	14	TRBV19	TRBD2	TRBJ2-5	CASSPRWGGETQYF	TGTGCCAGTAGCCCCAGATGGGGGGGAGAGACCCAGTACTTC
NA	15	TRBV7-9	NA	TRBJ1-2	CASSSRLTDNYGYTF	TGTGCCAGCAGCTCCAGATTGACAGATAACTATGGCTACACCTTC
NA	14	TRBV11-2	NA	TRBJ2-1	CASSSDTDYIEQFF	TGTGCCAGCAGCTCGGATACGGACTACATTGAGCAGTTCTTC
few	17	TRBV12-2	NA	TRBJ2-2	CASRLARRDRGTGELFF	TGTGCAAGTCGCTTAGCGAGGCGGGACAGGGGCACCGGGGAGCTGTTTTTT
NA	13	TRBV12-3/TRBV12-4	NA	TRBJ2-7	CASRRGQSYEQYF	TGTGCCAGCAGGCGAGGACAGTCCTACGAGCAGTACTTC
NA	20	TRBV28	TRBD2	TRBJ2-7	CASSGQGRTSGKASPYEQYF	TGTGCCAGCAGCGGACAGGGCCGGACTAGCGGGAAAGCCTCCCCCTACGAGCAGTACTTC
once	16	TRBV15	TRBD2	TRBJ2-3	CATSRGEGSSTDTQYF	TGTGCCACCAGCAGGGGGGAGGGGTCTAGCACAGATACGCAGTATTTT
NA	10	TRBV20-1	NA	TRBJ1-1	CSARDSEAFF	TGCAGTGCTAGAGACAGTGAAGCTTTCTTT
NA	15	TRBV28	NA	TRBJ1-4	CASSLRYRIGEKLFF	TGTGCCAGCAGTTTACGGTACAGGATTGGGGAAAAACTGTTTTTT
NA	15	TRBV2	TRBD2	TRBJ2-1	CASSDGTSGSFEQFF	TGTGCCAGCAGTGATGGGACTAGCGGGAGTTTTGAGCAGTTCTTC
NA	15	TRBV24-1	TRBD1	TRBJ2-7	CATSDSGTGLAEQYF	TGTGCCACCAGTGATTCCGGGACAGGGTTGGCCGAGCAGTACTTC
NA	15	TRBV19	TRBD2	TRBJ2-1	CASSTHAGAYNEQFF	TGTGCCAGTAGTACCCATGCGGGGGCCTACAATGAGCAGTTCTTC
NA	15	TRBV13	NA	TRBJ1-4	CASSLEGAANEKLFF	TGTGCCAGCAGCTTAGAGGGAGCAGCTAATGAAAAACTGTTTTTT
NA	14	TRBV19	NA	TRBJ2-1	CASSIPAGSNEQFF	TGTGCCAGTAGTATCCCCGCAGGTAGCAATGAGCAGTTCTTC
NA	15	TRBV7-9	NA	TRBJ2-7	CASSQSGGGLYEQYF	TGTGCCAGCAGCCAGTCGGGGGGCGGACTGTACGAGCAGTACTTC